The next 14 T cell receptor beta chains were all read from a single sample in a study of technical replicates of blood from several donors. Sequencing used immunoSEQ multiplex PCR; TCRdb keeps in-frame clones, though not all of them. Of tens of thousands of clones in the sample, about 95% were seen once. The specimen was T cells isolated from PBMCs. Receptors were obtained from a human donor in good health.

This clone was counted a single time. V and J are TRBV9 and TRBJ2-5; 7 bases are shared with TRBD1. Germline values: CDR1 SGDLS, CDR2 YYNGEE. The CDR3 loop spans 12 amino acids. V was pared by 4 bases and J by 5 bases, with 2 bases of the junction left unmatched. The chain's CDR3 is CASSIQGETQYF. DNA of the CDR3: TGTGCCAGCAGCATACAGGGGGAGACCCAGTACTTC.

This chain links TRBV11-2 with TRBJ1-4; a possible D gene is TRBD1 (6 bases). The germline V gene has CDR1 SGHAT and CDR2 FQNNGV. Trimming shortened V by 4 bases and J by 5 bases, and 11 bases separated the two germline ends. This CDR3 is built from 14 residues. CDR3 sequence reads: CASSSQGLNEKLFF. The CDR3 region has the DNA TGTGCCAGCAGCTCTCAGGGGTTGAATGAAAAACTGTTTTTT.

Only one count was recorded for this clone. The CDR3 sequence: CASSLSGNEQFF. DNA of the CDR3: TGTGCCAGCTCACTTTCGGGAAATGAGCAGTTCTTC. V and J are TRBV6-5 and TRBJ2-1, with D tentatively TRBD2 (5 bases). Germline V lookup: CDR1 MNHEY, CDR2 SVGAGI. The CDR3 sequence is 12 residues long. Between the trimmed V and J ends, which lost 8 bases and 7 bases, there was a span of 12 bases.

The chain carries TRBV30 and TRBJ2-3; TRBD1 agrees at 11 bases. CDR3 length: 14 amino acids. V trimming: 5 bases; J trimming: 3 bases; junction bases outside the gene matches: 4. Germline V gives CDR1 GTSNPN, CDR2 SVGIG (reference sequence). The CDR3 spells CAWEDRGLTDTQYF. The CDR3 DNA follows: TGTGCCTGGGAGGACAGGGGGCTGACAGATACGCAGTATTTT.

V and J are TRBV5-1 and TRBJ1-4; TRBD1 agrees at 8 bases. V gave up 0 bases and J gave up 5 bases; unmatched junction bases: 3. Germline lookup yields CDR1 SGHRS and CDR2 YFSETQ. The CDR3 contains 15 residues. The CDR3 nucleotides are TGCGCCAGCAGCTTGGATCGGGACAGGAATGAAAAACTGTTTTTT. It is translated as CASSLDRDRNEKLFF.

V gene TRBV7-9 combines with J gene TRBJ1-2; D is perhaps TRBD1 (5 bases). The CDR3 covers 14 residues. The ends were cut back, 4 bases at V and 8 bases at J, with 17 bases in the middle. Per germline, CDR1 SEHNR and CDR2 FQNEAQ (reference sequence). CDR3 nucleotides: TGTGCCAGCAGCTCCACAGGTACTCCAAAGGGCTACACCTTC. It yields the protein CASSSTGTPKGYTF.

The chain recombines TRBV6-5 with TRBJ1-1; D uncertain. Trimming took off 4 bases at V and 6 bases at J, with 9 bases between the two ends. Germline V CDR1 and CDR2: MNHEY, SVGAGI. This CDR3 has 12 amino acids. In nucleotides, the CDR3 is TGTGCCAGCAGTTCCCTAGGTCCTGAAGCTTTCTTT. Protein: CASSSLGPEAFF.

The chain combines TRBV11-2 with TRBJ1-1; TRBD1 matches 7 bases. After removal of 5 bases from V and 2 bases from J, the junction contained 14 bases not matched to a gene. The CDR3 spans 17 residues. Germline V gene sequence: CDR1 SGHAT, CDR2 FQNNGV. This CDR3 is CASSTGTDNFHNTEAFF. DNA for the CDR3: TGTGCCAGCAGCACCGGGACAGATAATTTCCATAACACTGAAGCTTTCTTT.

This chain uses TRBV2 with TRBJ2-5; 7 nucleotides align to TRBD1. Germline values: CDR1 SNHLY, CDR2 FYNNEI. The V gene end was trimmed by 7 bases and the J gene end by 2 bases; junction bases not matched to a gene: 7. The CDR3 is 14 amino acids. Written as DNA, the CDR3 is TGTGCCAGCAAAACTCTGGGACAGCAAGAGACCCAGTACTTC. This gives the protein CASKTLGQQETQYF.

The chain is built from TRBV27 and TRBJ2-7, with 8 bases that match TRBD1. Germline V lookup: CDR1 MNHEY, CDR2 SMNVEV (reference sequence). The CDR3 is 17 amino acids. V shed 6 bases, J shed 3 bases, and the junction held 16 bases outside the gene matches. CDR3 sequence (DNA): TGTGCCAGCAGAACCGATGAGAGGACAGGGATCTTCTACGAGCAGTACTTC. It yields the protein CASRTDERTGIFYEQYF.

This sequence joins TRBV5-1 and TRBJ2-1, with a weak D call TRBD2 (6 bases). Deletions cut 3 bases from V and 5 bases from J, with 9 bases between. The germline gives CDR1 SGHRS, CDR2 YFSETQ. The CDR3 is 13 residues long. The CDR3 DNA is TGCGCCAGCAGCTCCGTAGCGGACAATGAGCAGTTCTTC. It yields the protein CASSSVADNEQFF. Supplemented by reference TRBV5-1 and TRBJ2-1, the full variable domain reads KAGVTQTPRYLIKTRGQQVTLSCSPISGHRSVSWYQQTPGQGLQFLFEYFSETQRNKGNFPGRFSGRQFSNSRSEMNVSTLELGDSALYLCASSSVADNEQFFGPGTRLTVL.

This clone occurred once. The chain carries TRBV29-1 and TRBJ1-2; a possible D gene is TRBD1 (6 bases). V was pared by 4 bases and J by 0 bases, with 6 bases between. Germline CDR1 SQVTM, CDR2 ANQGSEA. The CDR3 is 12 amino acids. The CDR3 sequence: CSVGQANYGYTF. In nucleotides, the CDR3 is TGCAGCGTTGGACAGGCTAACTATGGCTACACCTTC.

This chain's CDR3 is CASSLPGPQHF. The CDR3 DNA is TGTGCCAGCAGTTTACCGGGACCCCAGCATTTT. The chain joins TRBV28 to TRBJ1-5; D not certain. Germline lookup yields CDR1 MDHEN and CDR2 SYDVKM. Trimming removed 2 bases at V and 10 bases at J, with 6 bases between. This CDR3 has 11 residues.

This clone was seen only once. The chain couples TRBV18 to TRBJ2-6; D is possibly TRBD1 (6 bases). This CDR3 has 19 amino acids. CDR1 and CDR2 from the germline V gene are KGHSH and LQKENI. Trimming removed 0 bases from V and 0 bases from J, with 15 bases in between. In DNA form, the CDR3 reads TGTGCCAGCTCACCACCGGGACACCAGCTTAGCTCTGGGGCCAACGTCCTGACTTTC. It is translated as CASSPPGHQLSSGANVLTF. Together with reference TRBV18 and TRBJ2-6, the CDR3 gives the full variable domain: NAGVMQNPRHLVRRRGQEARLRCSPMKGHSHVYWYRQLPEEGLKFMVYLQKENIIDESGMPKERFSAEFPKEGPSILRIQQVVRGDSAAYFCASSPPGHQLSSGANVLTFGAGSRLTVL.